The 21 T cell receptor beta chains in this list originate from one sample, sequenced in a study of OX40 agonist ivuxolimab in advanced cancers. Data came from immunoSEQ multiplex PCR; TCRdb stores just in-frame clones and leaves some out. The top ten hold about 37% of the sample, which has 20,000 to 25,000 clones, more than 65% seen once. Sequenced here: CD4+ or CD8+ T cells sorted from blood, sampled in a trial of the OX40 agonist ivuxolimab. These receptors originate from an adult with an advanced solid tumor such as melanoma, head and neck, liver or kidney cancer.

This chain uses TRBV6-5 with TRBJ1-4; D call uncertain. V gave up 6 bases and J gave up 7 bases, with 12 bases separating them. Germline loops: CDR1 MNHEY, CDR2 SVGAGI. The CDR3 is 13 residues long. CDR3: CASSNDAVEKLFF. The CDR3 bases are TGTGCCAGCAGCAACGACGCTGTTGAAAAACTGTTTTTT.

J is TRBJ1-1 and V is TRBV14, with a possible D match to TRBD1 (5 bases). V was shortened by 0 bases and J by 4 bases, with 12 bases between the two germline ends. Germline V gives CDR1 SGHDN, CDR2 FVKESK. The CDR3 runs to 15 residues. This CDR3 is CASSQDGTRSTEAFF. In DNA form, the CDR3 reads TGTGCCAGCAGCCAAGATGGGACCCGGAGCACTGAAGCTTTCTTT.

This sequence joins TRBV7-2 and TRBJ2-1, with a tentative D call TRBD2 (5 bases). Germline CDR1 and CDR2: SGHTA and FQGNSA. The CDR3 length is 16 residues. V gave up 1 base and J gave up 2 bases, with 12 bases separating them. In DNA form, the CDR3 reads TGTGCCAGCAGCTTAGGAGGACTCCTGGCCTACAATGAGCAGTTCTTC. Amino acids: CASSLGGLLAYNEQFF.

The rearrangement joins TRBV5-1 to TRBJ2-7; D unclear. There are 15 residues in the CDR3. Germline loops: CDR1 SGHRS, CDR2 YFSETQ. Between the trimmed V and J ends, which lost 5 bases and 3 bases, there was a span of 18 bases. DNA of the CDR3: TGCGCCAGCAGAGTCGAGTTTAGGAGTGGCTACGAGCAGTACTTC. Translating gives CASRVEFRSGYEQYF.

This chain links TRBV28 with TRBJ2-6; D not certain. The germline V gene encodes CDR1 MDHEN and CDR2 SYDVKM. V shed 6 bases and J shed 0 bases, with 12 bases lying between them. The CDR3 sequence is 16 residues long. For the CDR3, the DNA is TGTGCCAGCAGCCGAACCGAGAGCTCTGGGGCCAACGTCCTGACTTTC. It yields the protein CASSRTESSGANVLTF.

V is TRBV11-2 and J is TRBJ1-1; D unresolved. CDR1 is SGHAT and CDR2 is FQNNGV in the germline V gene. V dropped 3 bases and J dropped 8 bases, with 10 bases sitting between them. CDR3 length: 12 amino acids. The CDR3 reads CASSFRPNEAFF. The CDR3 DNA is TGTGCCAGCAGCTTTAGACCCAACGAAGCTTTCTTT.

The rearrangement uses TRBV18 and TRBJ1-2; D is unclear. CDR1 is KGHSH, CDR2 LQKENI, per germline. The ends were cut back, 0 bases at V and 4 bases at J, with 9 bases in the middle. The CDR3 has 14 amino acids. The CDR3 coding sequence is TGTGCCAGCTCACCACCTTCTGAGGCCTATGGCTACACCTTC. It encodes CASSPPSEAYGYTF.

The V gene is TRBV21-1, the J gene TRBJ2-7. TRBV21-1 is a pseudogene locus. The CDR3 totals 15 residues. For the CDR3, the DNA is TGTGCCAGCTGGCCGACGGGGACGGACCCAACCGAGCAGTACTTC. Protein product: CASWPTGTDPTEQYF.

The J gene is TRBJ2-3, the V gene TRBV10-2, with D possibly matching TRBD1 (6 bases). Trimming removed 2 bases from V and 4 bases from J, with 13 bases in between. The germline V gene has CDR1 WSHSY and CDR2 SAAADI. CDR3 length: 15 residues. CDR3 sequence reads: CASSEQQGIADTQYF. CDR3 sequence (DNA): TGCGCCAGCAGTGAGCAACAGGGAATCGCAGATACGCAGTATTTT.

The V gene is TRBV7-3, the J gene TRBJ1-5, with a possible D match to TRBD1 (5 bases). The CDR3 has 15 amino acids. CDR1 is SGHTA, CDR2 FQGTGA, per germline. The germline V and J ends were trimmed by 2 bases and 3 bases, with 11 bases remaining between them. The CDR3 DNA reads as TGTGCCAGCAGCTTAGACAGAATATTCAATCAGCCCCAGCATTTT. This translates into CASSLDRIFNQPQHF.

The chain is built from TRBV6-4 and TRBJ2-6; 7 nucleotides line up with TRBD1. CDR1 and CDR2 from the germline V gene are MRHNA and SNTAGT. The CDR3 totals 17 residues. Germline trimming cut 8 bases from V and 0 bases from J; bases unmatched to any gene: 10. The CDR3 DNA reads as TGTGCCAGCCACCCGACAGGGAGCGGCTCTGGGGCCAACGTCCTGACTTTC. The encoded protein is CASHPTGSGSGANVLTF.

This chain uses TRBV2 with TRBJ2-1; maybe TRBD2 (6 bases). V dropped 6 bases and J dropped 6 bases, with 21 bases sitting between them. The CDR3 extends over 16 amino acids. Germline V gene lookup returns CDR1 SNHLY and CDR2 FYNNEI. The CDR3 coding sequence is TGTGCCAGCAGCCCAACGCGCGGGAACCCTCTCAATGAGCAGTTCTTC. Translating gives CASSPTRGNPLNEQFF. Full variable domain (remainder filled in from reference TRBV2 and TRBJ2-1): EPEVTQTPSHQVTQMGQEVILRCVPISNHLYFYWYRQILGQKVEFLVSFYNNEISEKSEIFDDQFSVERPDGSNFTLKIRSTKLEDSAMYFCASSPTRGNPLNEQFFGPGTRLTVL.

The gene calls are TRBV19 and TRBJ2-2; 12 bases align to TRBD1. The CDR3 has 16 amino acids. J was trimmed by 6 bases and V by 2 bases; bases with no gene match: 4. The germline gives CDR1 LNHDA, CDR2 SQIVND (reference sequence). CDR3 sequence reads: CASSIIGTGGSGELFF. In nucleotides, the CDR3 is TGTGCCAGTAGTATAATCGGGACAGGGGGCTCCGGGGAGCTGTTTTTT. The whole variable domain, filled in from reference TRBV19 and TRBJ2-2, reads DGGITQSPKYLFRKEGQNVTLSCEQNLNHDAMYWYRQDPGQGLRLIYYSQIVNDFQKGDIAEGYSVSREKKESFPLTVTSAQKNPTAFYLCASSIIGTGGSGELFFGEGSRLTVL.

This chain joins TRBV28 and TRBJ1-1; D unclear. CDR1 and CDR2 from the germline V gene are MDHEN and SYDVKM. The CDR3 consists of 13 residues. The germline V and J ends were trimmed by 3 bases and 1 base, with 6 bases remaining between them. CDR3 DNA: TGTGCCAGCAGTTTGGTCCAGAACACTGAAGCTTTCTTT. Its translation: CASSLVQNTEAFF.

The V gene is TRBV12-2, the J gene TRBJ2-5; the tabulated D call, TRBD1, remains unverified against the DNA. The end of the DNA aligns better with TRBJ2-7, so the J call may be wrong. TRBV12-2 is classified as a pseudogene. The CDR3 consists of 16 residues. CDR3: CASRPARQGPFYEQYF. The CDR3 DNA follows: TGTGCAAGTCGCCCAGCCCGACAGGGACCCTTCTACGAGCAGTACTTC.

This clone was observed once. CDR3 nucleotides: TGTGCCAGCAGTGAAACGAGCGGGAGTAGAGATACGCAGTATTTT. This sequence encodes CASSETSGSRDTQYF. The J gene is TRBJ2-3, the V gene TRBV6-1; TRBD2 matches at 8 bases. V shed 2 bases, J shed 5 bases, and the junction held 6 bases outside the gene matches. CDR1 is MNHNS and CDR2 is SASEGT in the germline V gene. The CDR3 is 15 residues long.

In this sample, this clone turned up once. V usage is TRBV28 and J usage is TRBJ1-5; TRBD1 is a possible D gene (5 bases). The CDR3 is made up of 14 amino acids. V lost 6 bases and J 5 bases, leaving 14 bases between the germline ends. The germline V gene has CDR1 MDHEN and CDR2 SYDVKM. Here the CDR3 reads CASSLPRGHQPQHF. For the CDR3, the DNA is TGTGCCAGCAGCCTACCACGGGGACATCAGCCCCAGCATTTT.

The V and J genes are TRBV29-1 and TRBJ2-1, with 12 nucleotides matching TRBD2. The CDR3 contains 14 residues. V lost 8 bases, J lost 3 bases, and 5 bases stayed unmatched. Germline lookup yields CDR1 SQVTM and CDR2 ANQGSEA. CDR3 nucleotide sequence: TGCAGCTCCCAGACTAGCGGGAGCTACAATGAGCAGTTCTTC. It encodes CSSQTSGSYNEQFF.

The CDR3 region is CASSSYSSGANVLTF. The CDR3 region has the DNA TGCGCCAGCAGCTCCTACTCCTCTGGGGCCAACGTCCTGACTTTC. The rearrangement joins TRBV5-1 to TRBJ2-6; D is undetermined. This CDR3 is 15 amino acids long. The V end was cut by 3 bases, the J end by 0 bases, with 7 bases between. Per germline, CDR1 SGHRS and CDR2 YFSETQ.

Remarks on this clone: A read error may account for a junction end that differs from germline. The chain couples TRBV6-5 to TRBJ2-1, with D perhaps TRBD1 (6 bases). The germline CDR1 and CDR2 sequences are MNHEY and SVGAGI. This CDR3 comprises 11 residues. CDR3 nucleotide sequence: TGTGCCAGCAGCTCACCCGGGACACTAATCTTC. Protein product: CASSSPGTLIF.

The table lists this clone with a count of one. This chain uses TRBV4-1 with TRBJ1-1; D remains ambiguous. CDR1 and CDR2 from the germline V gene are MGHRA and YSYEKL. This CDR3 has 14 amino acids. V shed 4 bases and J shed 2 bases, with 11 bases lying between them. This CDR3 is CASSLSGFNTEAFF. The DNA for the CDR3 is TGCGCCAGCAGCCTTAGCGGTTTTAACACTGAAGCTTTCTTT.